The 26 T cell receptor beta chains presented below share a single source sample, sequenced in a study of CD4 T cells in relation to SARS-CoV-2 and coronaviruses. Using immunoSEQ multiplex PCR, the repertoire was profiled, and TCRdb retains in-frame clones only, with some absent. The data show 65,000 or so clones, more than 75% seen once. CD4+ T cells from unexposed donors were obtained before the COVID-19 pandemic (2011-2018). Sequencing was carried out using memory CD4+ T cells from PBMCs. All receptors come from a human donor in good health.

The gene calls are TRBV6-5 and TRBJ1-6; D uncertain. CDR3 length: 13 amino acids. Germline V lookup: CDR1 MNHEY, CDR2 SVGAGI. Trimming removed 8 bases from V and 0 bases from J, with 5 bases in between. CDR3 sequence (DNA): TGTGCCAGCTGGAGCTCCTATAATTCACCCCTCCACTTT. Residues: CASWSSYNSPLHF.

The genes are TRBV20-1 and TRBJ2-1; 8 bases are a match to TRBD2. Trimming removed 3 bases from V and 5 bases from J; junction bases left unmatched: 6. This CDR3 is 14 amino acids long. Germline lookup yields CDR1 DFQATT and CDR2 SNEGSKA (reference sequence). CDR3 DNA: TGCAGTGCTAGTCCCAGCGGGAGAGACAATGAGCAGTTCTTC. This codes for CSASPSGRDNEQFF.

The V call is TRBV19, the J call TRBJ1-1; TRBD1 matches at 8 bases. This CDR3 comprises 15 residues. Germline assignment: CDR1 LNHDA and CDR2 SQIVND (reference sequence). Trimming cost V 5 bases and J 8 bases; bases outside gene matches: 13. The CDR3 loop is CASSLWGQVEQEAFF. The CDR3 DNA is TGTGCCAGTAGTCTCTGGGGACAGGTGGAGCAGGAAGCTTTCTTT.

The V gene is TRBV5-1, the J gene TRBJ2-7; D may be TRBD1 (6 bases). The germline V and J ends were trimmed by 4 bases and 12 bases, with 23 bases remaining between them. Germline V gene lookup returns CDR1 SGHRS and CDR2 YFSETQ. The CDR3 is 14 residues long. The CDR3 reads CASSLEDSSVFPYF. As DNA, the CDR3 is TGCGCCAGCAGCCTTGAGGACAGTTCCGTTTTTCCGTACTTC.

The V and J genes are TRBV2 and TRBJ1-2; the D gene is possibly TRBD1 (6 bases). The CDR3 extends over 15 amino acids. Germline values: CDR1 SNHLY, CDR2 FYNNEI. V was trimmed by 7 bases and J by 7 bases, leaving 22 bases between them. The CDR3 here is CASNVVRGTFGGYTF. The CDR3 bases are TGTGCCAGCAACGTAGTGAGAGGGACATTCGGTGGCTACACCTTC. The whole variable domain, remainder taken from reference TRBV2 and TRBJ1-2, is EPEVTQTPSHQVTQMGQEVILRCVPISNHLYFYWYRQILGQKVEFLVSFYNNEISEKSEIFDDQFSVERPDGSNFTLKIRSTKLEDSAMYFCASNVVRGTFGGYTFGSGTRLTVV.

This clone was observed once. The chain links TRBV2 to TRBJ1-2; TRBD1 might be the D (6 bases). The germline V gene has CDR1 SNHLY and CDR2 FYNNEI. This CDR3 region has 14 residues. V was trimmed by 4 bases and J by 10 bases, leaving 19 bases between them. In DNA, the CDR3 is TGTGCCAGCAGTGTCCAGGGGACTACAATCGACTACACCTTC. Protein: CASSVQGTTIDYTF.

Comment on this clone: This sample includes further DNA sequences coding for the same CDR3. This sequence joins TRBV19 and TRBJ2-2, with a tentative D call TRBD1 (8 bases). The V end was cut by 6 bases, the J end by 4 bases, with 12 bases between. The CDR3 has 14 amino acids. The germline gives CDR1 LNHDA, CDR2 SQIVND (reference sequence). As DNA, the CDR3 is TGTGCCAGTAGACAGGGGGGGTTCACCGGGGAGCTGTTTTTT. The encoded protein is CASRQGGFTGELFF.

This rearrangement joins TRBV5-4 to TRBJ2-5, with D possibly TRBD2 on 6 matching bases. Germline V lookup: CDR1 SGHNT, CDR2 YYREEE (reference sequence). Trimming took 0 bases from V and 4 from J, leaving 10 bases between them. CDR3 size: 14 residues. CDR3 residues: CASSLAGTGETQYF. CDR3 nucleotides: TGTGCCAGCAGCTTGGCTGGGACTGGAGAGACCCAGTACTTC.

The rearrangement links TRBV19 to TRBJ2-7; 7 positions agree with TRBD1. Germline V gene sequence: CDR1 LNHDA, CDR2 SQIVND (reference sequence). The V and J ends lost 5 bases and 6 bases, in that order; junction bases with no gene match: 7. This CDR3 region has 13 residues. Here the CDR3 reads CASSQGDRAEQYF. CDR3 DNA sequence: TGTGCCAGTAGTCAGGGAGACAGGGCCGAGCAGTACTTC.

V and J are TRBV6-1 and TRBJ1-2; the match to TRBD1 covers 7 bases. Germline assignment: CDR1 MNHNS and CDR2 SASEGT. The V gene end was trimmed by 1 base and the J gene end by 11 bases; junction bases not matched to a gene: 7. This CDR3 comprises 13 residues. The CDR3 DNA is TGTGCCAGCAGTGAAGGGACAGGACGCACATACACCTTC. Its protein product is CASSEGTGRTYTF.

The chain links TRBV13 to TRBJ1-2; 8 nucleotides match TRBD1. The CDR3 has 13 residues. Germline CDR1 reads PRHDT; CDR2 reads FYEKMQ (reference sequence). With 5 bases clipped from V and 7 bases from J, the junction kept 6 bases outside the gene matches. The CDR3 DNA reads TGTGCCAGCAGCGTAACAGGGGGAATTGGCTACACCTTC. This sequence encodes CASSVTGGIGYTF.

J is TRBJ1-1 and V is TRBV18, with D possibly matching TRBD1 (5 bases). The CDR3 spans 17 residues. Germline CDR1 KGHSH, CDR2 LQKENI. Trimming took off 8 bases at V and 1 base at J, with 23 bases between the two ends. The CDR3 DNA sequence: TGTGCCAGCCCGAAAAGCAGGGCAAGACAGCCGAACACTGAAGCTTTCTTT. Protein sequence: CASPKSRARQPNTEAFF.

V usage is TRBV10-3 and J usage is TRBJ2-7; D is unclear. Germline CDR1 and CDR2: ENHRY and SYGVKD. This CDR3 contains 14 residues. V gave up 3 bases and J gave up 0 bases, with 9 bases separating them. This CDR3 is CAISDPGLSYEQYF. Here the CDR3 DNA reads TGTGCCATCAGTGATCCGGGCCTCTCCTACGAGCAGTACTTC.

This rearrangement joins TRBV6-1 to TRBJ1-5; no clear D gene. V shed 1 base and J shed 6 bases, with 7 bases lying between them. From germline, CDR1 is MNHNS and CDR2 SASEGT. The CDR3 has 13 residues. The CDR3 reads CASSEGLGQPQHF. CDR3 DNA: TGTGCCAGCAGTGAAGGCCTCGGTCAGCCCCAGCATTTT.

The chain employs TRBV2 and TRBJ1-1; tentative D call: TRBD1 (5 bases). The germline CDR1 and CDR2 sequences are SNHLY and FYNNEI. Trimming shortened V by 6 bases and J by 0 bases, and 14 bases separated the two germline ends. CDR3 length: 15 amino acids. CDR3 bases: TGTGCCAGCAGGGCCCGACAGAACATGAACACTGAAGCTTTCTTT. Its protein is CASRARQNMNTEAFF.

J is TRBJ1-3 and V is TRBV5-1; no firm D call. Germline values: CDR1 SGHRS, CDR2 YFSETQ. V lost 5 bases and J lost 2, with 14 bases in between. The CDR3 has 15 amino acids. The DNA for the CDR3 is TGCGCCAGCAGAGTGGACGGACGGCCTGGAAACACCATATATTTT. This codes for CASRVDGRPGNTIYF.

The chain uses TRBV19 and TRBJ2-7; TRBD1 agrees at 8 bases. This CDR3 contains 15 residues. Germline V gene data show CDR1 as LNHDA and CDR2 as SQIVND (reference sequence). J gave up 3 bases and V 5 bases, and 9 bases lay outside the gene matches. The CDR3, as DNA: TGTGCCAGTAGTCCTCCGGGACAGGCATACTACGAGCAGTACTTC. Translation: CASSPPGQAYYEQYF.

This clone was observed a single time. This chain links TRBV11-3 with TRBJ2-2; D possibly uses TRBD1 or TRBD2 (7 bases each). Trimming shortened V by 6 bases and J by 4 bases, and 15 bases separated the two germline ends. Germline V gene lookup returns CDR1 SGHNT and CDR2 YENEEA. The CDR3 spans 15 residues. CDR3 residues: CASSQGGHGTGELFF. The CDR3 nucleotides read TGTGCCAGCAGTCAGGGGGGGCACGGCACCGGGGAGCTGTTTTTT.

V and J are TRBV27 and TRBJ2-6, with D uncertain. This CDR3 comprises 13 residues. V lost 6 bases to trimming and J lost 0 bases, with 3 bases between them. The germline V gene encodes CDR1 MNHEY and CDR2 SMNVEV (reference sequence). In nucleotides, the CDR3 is TGTGCCAGCAGGTACTCTGGGGCCAACGTCCTGACTTTC. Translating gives CASRYSGANVLTF.

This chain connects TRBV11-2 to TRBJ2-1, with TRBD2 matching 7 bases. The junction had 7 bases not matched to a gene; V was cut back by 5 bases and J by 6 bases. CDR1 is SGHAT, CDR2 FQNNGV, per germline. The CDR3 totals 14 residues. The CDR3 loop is CASSITAGPNEQFF. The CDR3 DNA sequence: TGTGCCAGCAGCATAACAGCGGGGCCCAATGAGCAGTTCTTC.

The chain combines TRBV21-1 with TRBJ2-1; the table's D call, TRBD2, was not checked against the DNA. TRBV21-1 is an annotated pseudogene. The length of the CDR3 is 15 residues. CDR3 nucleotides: TGTGCCAGCCTAATTCTAGCGGGAGGAGACAATGAGCAGTTCTTC. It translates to CASLILAGGDNEQFF.

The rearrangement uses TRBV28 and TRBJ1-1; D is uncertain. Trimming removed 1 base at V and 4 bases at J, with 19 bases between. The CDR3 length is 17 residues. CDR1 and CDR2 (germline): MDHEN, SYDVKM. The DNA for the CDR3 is TGTGCCAGCAGTTTATCTCGCCTTACCCCTTCAAGCACTGAAGCTTTCTTT. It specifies CASSLSRLTPSSTEAFF.

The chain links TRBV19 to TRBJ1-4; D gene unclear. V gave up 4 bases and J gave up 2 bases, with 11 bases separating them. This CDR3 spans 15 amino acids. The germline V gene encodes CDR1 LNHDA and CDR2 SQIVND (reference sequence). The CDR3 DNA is TGTGCCAGTAGTAGGGCCCCCTCGACTAATGAAAAACTGTTTTTT. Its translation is CASSRAPSTNEKLFF.

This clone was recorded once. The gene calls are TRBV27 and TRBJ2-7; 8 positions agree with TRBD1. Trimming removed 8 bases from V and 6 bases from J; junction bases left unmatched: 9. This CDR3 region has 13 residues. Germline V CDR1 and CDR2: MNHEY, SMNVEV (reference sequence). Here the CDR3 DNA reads TGTGCCAGCCGCCGGACAGGGTCAAGCGAGCAGTACTTC. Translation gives CASRRTGSSEQYF.

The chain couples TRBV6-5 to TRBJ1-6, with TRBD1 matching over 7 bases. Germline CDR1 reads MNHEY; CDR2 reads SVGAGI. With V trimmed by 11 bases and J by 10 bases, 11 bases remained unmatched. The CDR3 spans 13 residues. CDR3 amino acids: CAGGNDRDSPLHF. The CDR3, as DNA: TGTGCCGGGGGAAACGACAGGGACTCACCCCTCCACTTT.

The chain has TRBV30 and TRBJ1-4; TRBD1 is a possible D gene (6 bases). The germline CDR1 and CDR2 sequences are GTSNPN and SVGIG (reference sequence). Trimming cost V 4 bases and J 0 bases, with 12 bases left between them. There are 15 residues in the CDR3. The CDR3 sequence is CAWNRASATNEKLFF. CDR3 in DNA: TGTGCCTGGAACAGGGCCTCTGCAACTAATGAAAAACTGTTTTTT.